These T cell receptor beta chains were read from a single sample in a study of identifying expanded T cells in peripheral blood. Some clones are missing from TCRdb's copy, which holds only in-frame ones; the method was immunoSEQ multiplex PCR. The sample records over 100,000 clones, roughly 90% being singletons. The sample comprised blood. These receptors all stem from a person between 18 and 75 years old in good health. Each CDR3 is given with its conserved first and last residue. A D gene is named only where the DNA matches it firmly. Not every row has a clone size; where given, it reads once, few, many or a size class.

>TRBJ2-3|TRBD1|NA|TRBV5-8
CASSLGQGADTQYF
TGTGCCAGCAGCTTGGGACAGGGGGCAGATACGCAGTATTTT
>TRBJ2-1|TRBD2|few|TRBV5-1
CASSLEAGPFLEQFF
TGCGCCAGCAGCTTGGAAGCGGGACCTTTTCTCGAGCAGTTCTTC
>TRBJ2-7|NA|NA|TRBV5-5
CASSLGDYEQYF
TGTGCCAGCAGCTTAGGGGACTACGAGCAGTACTTC
>TRBJ2-7|NA|NA|TRBV19
CASRITGTASYEQYF
TGTGCCAGTAGGATCACCGGGACGGCGTCCTACGAGCAGTACTTC
>TRBJ1-4|TRBD1|NA|TRBV2
CASSGTGIINEKLFF
TGTGCCAGCAGCGGGACAGGGATCATTAATGAAAAACTGTTTTTT
>TRBJ2-7|TRBD2|NA|TRBV18
CASSRAVAGDHEQYF
TGTGCCAGCTCACGGGCTGTAGCGGGAGACCACGAGCAGTACTTC
>TRBJ2-1|TRBD1|once|TRBV2
CASSEGTGAYNEQFF
TGTGCCAGCAGTGAAGGGACAGGGGCTTACAATGAGCAGTTCTTC
>TRBJ1-5|NA|NA|TRBV21-1
CASSKNRDRGTSNQPQHF
TGTGCCAGCAGCAAAAACCGGGACAGGGGTACGAGCAATCAGCCCCAGCATTTT
>TRBJ1-2|NA|NA|TRBV19
CASSPLGQGPNYGYTF
TGTGCCAGTAGTCCTCTGGGGCAGGGGCCAAACTATGGCTACACCTTC
>TRBJ1-5|NA|NA|TRBV7-8
CASSLLRFQPQHF
TGTGCCAGCAGCCTCCTGCGGTTTCAGCCCCAGCATTTT
>TRBJ2-5|NA|NA|TRBV2
CASSERETQYF
TGTGCCAGCAGTGAAAGAGAGACCCAGTACTTC
>TRBJ2-1|TRBD2|once|TRBV7-2
CASSLAGAMSNEQFF
TGTGCCAGCAGCCTAGCGGGAGCGATGTCCAATGAGCAGTTCTTC
>TRBJ1-2|NA|NA|TRBV5-6
CASSLRGIGYTF
TGTGCCAGCAGCTTGAGGGGGATTGGCTACACCTTC
>TRBJ1-1|NA|once|TRBV10-3
CAISVLGRGSNTEAFF
TGTGCCATCAGTGTTCTGGGCAGGGGATCGAACACTGAAGCTTTCTTT
>TRBJ1-2|TRBD1|once|TRBV7-6
CASSSRDRLGYTF
TGTGCCAGCAGCTCTCGGGACAGGCTGGGCTACACCTTC
>TRBJ2-7|NA|NA|TRBV5-5
CASSLVWDTEQYF
TGTGCCAGCAGCTTGGTCTGGGACACCGAGCAGTACTTC
>TRBJ1-4|TRBD1|NA|TRBV7-2
CASSLSLGQGNEKLFF
TGTGCCAGCAGCTTATCCCTGGGACAGGGAAACGAAAAACTGTTTTTT
>TRBJ2-5|NA|NA|TRBV7-6
CASSLGQHQETQYF
TGTGCCAGCAGCCTAGGACAGCACCAAGAGACCCAGTACTTC